This note documents a single T cell receptor (beta chain) sequence. Its cognate antigen is unknown. The V end lost 4 bases, the J end lost 6 bases, and 12 bases lay between the germline ends. Germline V gives CDR1 ENHRY, CDR2 SYGVKD. The CDR3 sequence is 13 residues long. The data were produced by immunoSEQ multiplex PCR, yet TCRdb's version contains in-frame clones alone and is incomplete. The sample has around 2.1 million clones, approximately 94% seen once. Those who donated were healthy HIV-negative adults, with no recent acute infections or vaccinations reported. This record belongs to a study of shared clonotypes between healthy human individuals. Study as a whole: In total, the donors were a couple of women and a few men aged 18 to 49.

Findings of the study overall: The study generally estimated greater richness for naive than memory subsets. Clonotypes which were not shared had lower generation probabilities than clonotypes that all four donors shared.

This sequence joins TRBV10-3 and TRBJ1-2, with D hard to call. The source of this sequence is a man aged 18 to 29 in good health. The sequenced sample consisted of naive CD4+ T cells sorted from blood. Subset reported: CD45RA+ positively selected. The CDR3 loop is CAISAGSSHGYTF. The CDR3 DNA is TGTGCCATCAGTGCCGGGTCGAGTCATGGCTACACCTTC.